A selection of T cell receptor beta chains follows, all from one sample in a study of shared clonotypes between healthy human individuals. TCRdb's table, derived via immunoSEQ multiplex PCR, lists solely in-frame clones and lacks some. The sample records roughly 2.5 million clones, 85% to 95% being singletons. Material: naive CD4+ T cells sorted from blood. Receptors were obtained from a young man in good health. The conserved cysteine and the conserved F or W are not part of the CDR3 here.

v_call	cdr3_aa
TRBV6-1	ASSEIGGYGYT
TRBV2	ASSEIAGGETQY
TRBV6-5	ASSYLGGSY
TRBV18	ASSPRGDEQF
TRBV6-5	ASSYGNLIDGYT
TRBV10-2	ASSESYSYNEQF
TRBV30	AWSVVAGGPHEQF
TRBV6-6	ASRQGQGQYEQY
TRBV19	ASSIGPGSSYEQY
TRBV28	ASSRGPGQKF
TRBV15	ATSSRPGRGSYEQY
TRBV2	ASALYEQY
TRBV2	ASRAQGAGETQY
TRBV7-3	ASSFTSSFQDTQY
TRBV7-2	ASSRDHSGNTIY
TRBV28	ASRTLPMNTEAF
TRBV6-5	ASRLDRVKNEQY
TRBV30	AWSRGQGLEQY
TRBV20-1	SARAANEQF
TRBV9	ASSGQGYEAF
TRBV9	ASSVVSGEY
TRBV7-9	ASSLRTLNTEAF
TRBV28	ASSFLPDQPQH
TRBV5-1	ASSPGTSGANVLT
TRBV5-1	ASSLASTVYEQY
TRBV9	ASSVGVGEQF
TRBV11-2	ASSFTYEQY
TRBV28	ASSEPRGSGNTIY
TRBV11-3	ASSLNRNEQF
TRBV30	AWTPRRLAGGQETQY
TRBV6-1	ASSEIVSRTTQY
TRBV5-5	ASGLERGQQEGEKLF
TRBV28	ASQEHPYEQY
TRBV19	ASSIVADKAEAF
TRBV27	ASSFGFPLSGANVLT
TRBV5-4	ASSLGTTGSPLH
TRBV7-2	ASSTGTAYNEQF
TRBV30	AWSYGQGKTYEQY
TRBV5-1	ASSLLLAGGPEGETQY
TRBV19	ASSMSVGYEQY
TRBV10-2	ASSESRVTYNEQF
TRBV9	ASTRSGTDNSPLH
TRBV5-1	ASSFITGGEYEQY
TRBV6-1	ASSEGFQPQH
TRBV9	ASSPRGGVSNIQY
TRBV10-3	AISETGNYGYT